The 13 T cell receptor beta chains listed next were all sequenced from one sample in a study of T-cell memory formation after mild COVID-19. TCRdb ran MiXCR on the 5' RACE reads and lists one entry per CDR3 protein. The sample consists of over 500,000 distinct CDR3 sequences, roughly a sixth of them appearing once. Material for sequencing was PBMCs or a T cell subset sorted from them (not recorded which). The receptor set was obtained from an adult woman who had mild COVID-19 (a few samples of this study predate the infection). Cell type and time point are not known.

The chain carries TRBV6-5 and TRBJ2-7; 9 bases align to TRBD2. The CDR3 totals 17 residues. The germline CDR1 and CDR2 sequences are MNHEY and SVGAGI. V lost 0 bases and J lost 2; bases outside the gene matches: 8. CDR3 bases: TGTGCCAGCAGTTACTCCGCGGGAGGGGACTCGGCCTACGAGCAGTACTTC. Encoded protein: CASSYSAGGDSAYEQYF.

This clonotype was seen a handful of times. V is TRBV7-2 and J is TRBJ2-3; no clear D. Germline V CDR1 and CDR2: SGHTA, FQGNSA. V lost 3 bases, J lost 2 bases, and 6 bases lay in between. This CDR3 comprises 13 residues. The CDR3 nucleotides read TGTGCCAGCAGCTTTTCGGACACAGATACGCAGTATTTT. Its translation is CASSFSDTDTQYF. The whole variable domain, filled in from reference TRBV7-2 and TRBJ2-3, reads GAGVSQSPSNKVTEKGKDVELRCDPISGHTALYWYRQSLGQGLEFLIYFQGNSAPDKSGLPSDRFSAERTGGSVSTLTIQRTQQEDSAVYLCASSFSDTDTQYFGPGTRLTVL.

The V gene is TRBV27, the J gene TRBJ2-2; 9 bases are shared with TRBD2. V was pared by 6 bases and J by 0 bases, with 5 bases of the junction left unmatched. There are 16 residues in the CDR3. Germline V CDR1 and CDR2: MNHEY, SMNVEV (reference sequence). In nucleotides, the CDR3 is TGTGCCAGCAGGACCTCTAGCGGGACGAACACCGGGGAGCTGTTTTTT. Translated: CASRTSSGTNTGELFF.

This clonotype was detected a few times. V gene TRBV7-3 combines with J gene TRBJ2-2; D unclear. The V end was cut by 1 base, the J end by 6 bases, with 12 bases between. Germline assignment: CDR1 SGHTA and CDR2 FQGTGA. The CDR3 covers 15 residues. The CDR3 DNA follows: TGTGCCAGCAGCTTAAGCGGCTTAACGCCCGGGGAGCTGTTTTTT. Its translation is CASSLSGLTPGELFF.

This chain links TRBV2 with TRBJ2-3; TRBD1 agrees at 9 bases. V dropped 2 bases and J dropped 0; count of bases not matched to a gene: 3. Germline-derived CDR1 and CDR2 are SNHLY and FYNNEI. The CDR3 runs 16 residues. The CDR3 is CASSERQGGSTDTQYF. CDR3 bases: TGTGCCAGCAGTGAACGACAGGGGGGAAGCACAGATACGCAGTATTTT.

As regards this clonotype: One end of the junction does not line up with germline, which may come from a read error. This chain links TRBV20-1 with TRBJ2-7; 10 nucleotides agree with TRBD1. The CDR3 consists of 16 residues. Germline V gene data show CDR1 as DFQATT and CDR2 as SNEGSKA (reference sequence). CDR3 DNA sequence: TGCAGTGCTAGGGACAGGGGGGTGTACGGTGAAAGACACAGTTGGTTC. Protein product: CSARDRGVYGERHSWF.

The table lists this clonotype with many counts. This rearrangement joins TRBV5-5 to TRBJ2-7, with a tentative D call TRBD2 (5 bases). Germline lookup yields CDR1 SGHKS and CDR2 YYEKEE (reference sequence). With 5 bases removed from V and 3 bases from J, the gap between germline ends came to 21 bases. This CDR3 has 16 residues. The CDR3 bases are TGTGCCAGCAGACACTCTCAAGTGAGCGGATACTACGAGCAGTACTTC. As protein: CASRHSQVSGYYEQYF. Based on the CDR3 plus reference TRBV5-5 and TRBJ2-7, the full variable domain is DAGVTQSPTHLIKTRGQQVTLRCSPISGHKSVSWYQQVLGQGPQFIFQYYEKEERGRGNFPDRFSARQFPNYSSELNVNALLLGDSALYLCASRHSQVSGYYEQYFGPGTRLTVT.

This chain joins TRBV18 and TRBJ1-1, with D perhaps matching TRBD1 (5 bases). V gave up 0 bases and J gave up 5 bases, with 16 bases separating them. Per the germline V gene, CDR1 is KGHSH and CDR2 is LQKENI. The CDR3 consists of 16 residues. CDR3 nucleotide sequence: TGTGCCAGCTCACCACCGGTTGGGGGAGTAAGGACTGAAGCTTTCTTT. Translated, it gives CASSPPVGGVRTEAFF.

The chain joins TRBV12-3 or TRBV12-4 to TRBJ2-7; 7 bases are a match to TRBD1. The CDR3 is made up of 15 amino acids. Losses at the gene ends were 6 bases for V and 7 bases for J; bases not matched to a gene: 15. Here the CDR3 reads CASSRGAGGTGEQYF. The DNA for the CDR3 is TGTGCCAGCAGCCGAGGGGCAGGGGGAACGGGGGAGCAGTACTTC.

This clonotype was observed a handful of times. The V gene is TRBV15, the J gene TRBJ2-3; TRBD2 is a possible D gene (6 bases). Trimming took off 4 bases at V and 0 bases at J, with 20 bases between the two ends. Germline lookup yields CDR1 LNHNV and CDR2 YYDKDF (reference sequence). The CDR3 sequence is 18 residues long. The CDR3 nucleotides are TGTGCCACCAGCACAGACTCGGGACTGACAACTAGCACAGATACGCAGTATTTT. Encoded protein: CATSTDSGLTTSTDTQYF.

This clonotype was observed a few times. The chain has TRBV12-3 or TRBV12-4 and TRBJ2-7; 10 positions agree with TRBD2. Trimming took 5 bases from V and 2 from J; bases not matched to a gene: 6. The CDR3 sequence is 15 residues long. CDR3 amino acids: CASSLLAGGTYEQYF. CDR3 nucleotide sequence: TGTGCCAGCAGTCTCTTAGCGGGGGGTACCTACGAGCAGTACTTC.

The sample holds a few counts of this clonotype. The V gene is TRBV20-1, the J gene TRBJ2-5; 9 bases match TRBD2. The CDR3 extends over 14 amino acids. Germline V gene data show CDR1 as DFQATT and CDR2 as SNEGSKA (reference sequence). V was clipped by 1 base and J by 5 bases; unmatched bases: 5. CDR3 protein: CSARALAGWETQYF. The DNA of the CDR3 is TGCAGTGCTAGAGCCCTAGCGGGATGGGAGACCCAGTACTTC.

This sequence joins TRBV7-9 and TRBJ2-3; D not certain. Germline values: CDR1 SEHNR, CDR2 FQNEAQ (reference sequence). V was trimmed by 8 bases and J by 1 base, leaving 10 bases between them. This CDR3 has 13 amino acids. CDR3 nucleotide sequence: TGTGCCAGCGCGCCGAAGGGCACAGATACGCAGTATTTT. Translated: CASAPKGTDTQYF.